The 21 T cell receptor beta chains below were found in one sample sequenced in a study of blood T cell repertoires in COVID-19. Assay used: immunoSEQ multiplex PCR; TCRdb lists only in-frame clones, some missing. Among 150,000 or so clones listed, about 85% were seen once. Material for sequencing was peripheral blood. These receptors originate from a man between 60 and 75 years old who had recovered from COVID-19.

The rearrangement uses TRBV6-5 and TRBJ1-4, with D perhaps TRBD1 (6 bases). CDR3 length equals 14 residues. CDR1 is MNHEY, CDR2 SVGAGI, per germline. Trimming shortened V by 6 bases and J by 3 bases, and 11 bases separated the two germline ends. CDR3 region: CASRRGAANEKLFF. The CDR3 nucleotides read TGTGCCAGCAGACGGGGGGCGGCTAATGAAAAACTGTTTTTT.

The chain is built from TRBV12-3 or TRBV12-4 and TRBJ1-2; D is unresolved. Trimming removed 1 base from V and 9 bases from J, with 12 bases in between. The CDR3 contains 13 residues. As DNA, the CDR3 is TGTGCCAGCAGTTTAGGCCGGTCCGATAGCTACACCTTC. It codes for CASSLGRSDSYTF.

The rearrangement uses TRBV29-1 and TRBJ2-3, with TRBD2 identical over 8 bases. Germline V CDR1 and CDR2: SQVTM, ANQGSEA. The CDR3 is made up of 15 amino acids. Losses at the gene ends were 7 bases for V and 0 bases for J; bases not matched to a gene: 9. The CDR3 nucleotides are TGCAGCGCCCTCCGCCAGCGGGGGAGCACAGATACGCAGTATTTT. As protein: CSALRQRGSTDTQYF.

This clone came up once. The V and J genes are TRBV5-1 and TRBJ1-3; no clear D gene. The ends were cut back, 4 bases at V and 0 bases at J, with 11 bases in the middle. Germline V lookup: CDR1 SGHRS, CDR2 YFSETQ. The CDR3 covers 15 residues. The CDR3 here is CASSPMTLSGNTIYF. CDR3 bases: TGCGCCAGCAGCCCTATGACACTCTCTGGAAACACCATATATTTT.

Concerning this clone: A read error may produce the germline difference seen at one junction end. CDR3 sequence (DNA): TGTGCCAGCAGTTTACCCGTCCAGGGTCCTATCGACGCCTTC. Amino acids: CASSLPVQGPIDAF. The chain links TRBV27 to TRBJ1-2, with D tentatively TRBD1 (5 bases). The CDR3 loop spans 14 amino acids. Germline lookup yields CDR1 MNHEY and CDR2 SMNVEV (reference sequence).

V and J are TRBV6-5 and TRBJ2-5; D gene unclear. V was pared by 6 bases and J by 7 bases, with 15 bases between. There are 13 residues in the CDR3. CDR1 is MNHEY, CDR2 SVGAGI, per germline. For the CDR3, the DNA is TGTGCCAGCAGAACCACCACCATCGGGACCCAGTACTTC. This gives the protein CASRTTTIGTQYF.

This sequence joins TRBV5-6 and TRBJ2-2, with a weak D call TRBD2 (6 bases). The CDR3 has 13 amino acids. V lost 4 bases and J lost 6, with 10 bases in between. Looked up from germline, CDR1 is SGHDT and CDR2 is YYEEEE. CDR3 nucleotides: TGTGCCAGCAGCCGACTAGTCTCCGGGGAGCTGTTTTTT. Protein product: CASSRLVSGELFF.

This chain connects TRBV28 to TRBJ1-5; 8 nucleotides agree with TRBD1. The V gene's germline CDR1 is MDHEN and CDR2 SYDVKM. The CDR3 loop spans 14 amino acids. V gave up 5 bases and J gave up 6 bases; unmatched junction bases: 6. The CDR3 protein is CASSLTGAGQPQHF. The CDR3 bases are TGTGCCAGCAGTCTGACAGGGGCTGGTCAGCCCCAGCATTTT.

This clone showed up just a few times. V is TRBV4-2 and J is TRBJ2-7; D not certain. The CDR3 consists of 14 residues. V lost 0 bases and J lost 2, with 8 bases in between. CDR1 and CDR2 (germline): LGHNA, YNFKEQ. DNA for the CDR3: TGTGCCAGCAGCCAAGAGGCACAAGCCTACGAGCAGTACTTC. It specifies CASSQEAQAYEQYF.

The CDR3 loop is CASSTANRDTEAFF. The CDR3 bases are TGTGCCAGCAGCACAGCTAACAGGGACACTGAAGCTTTCTTT. This rearrangement joins TRBV7-2 to TRBJ1-1, with a weak D call TRBD1 (6 bases). The CDR3 totals 14 residues. V was shortened by 5 bases and J by 3 bases, with 13 bases between the two germline ends. Germline V gene lookup returns CDR1 SGHTA and CDR2 FQGNSA. Variable domain in full (rest from reference TRBV7-2 and TRBJ1-1): GAGVSQSPSNKVTEKGKDVELRCDPISGHTALYWYRQSLGQGLEFLIYFQGNSAPDKSGLPSDRFSAERTGGSVSTLTIQRTQQEDSAVYLCASSTANRDTEAFFGQGTRLTVV.

V and J are TRBV30 and TRBJ2-7, with 9 bases that match TRBD1. CDR3 length equals 14 residues. The V gene end was trimmed by 5 bases and the J gene end by 3 bases; junction bases not matched to a gene: 8. Looked up from germline, CDR1 is GTSNPN and CDR2 is SVGIG (reference sequence). In nucleotides, the CDR3 is TGTGCCTGGGATCCGGGACAGGGTGGCTACGAGCAGTACTTC. Its translation: CAWDPGQGGYEQYF.

The rearrangement joins TRBV27 to TRBJ2-1; D is possibly TRBD1 (6 bases). The CDR3 totals 15 residues. The V gene's germline CDR1 is MNHEY and CDR2 SMNVEV (reference sequence). V was shortened by 4 bases and J by 4 bases, with 14 bases between the two germline ends. This CDR3 reads CASSYRAELYNEQFF. The CDR3 region has the DNA TGTGCCAGCAGTTACAGGGCGGAGCTTTACAATGAGCAGTTCTTC.

This rearrangement joins TRBV7-2 to TRBJ1-5; maybe TRBD1 (6 bases). The CDR3 totals 17 residues. The germline V gene encodes CDR1 SGHTA and CDR2 FQGNSA. V lost 1 base to trimming and J lost 0 bases, with 13 bases between them. The CDR3 protein is CASSLGFQGSSNQPQHF. The CDR3 DNA reads as TGTGCCAGCAGCTTAGGGTTTCAGGGGAGTAGCAATCAGCCCCAGCATTTT.

The V gene is TRBV6-2 or TRBV6-3, the J gene TRBJ2-7, with TRBD2 matching over 7 bases. Unmatched junction bases numbered 7, after V lost 2 bases and J lost 6 bases. The CDR3 spans 14 residues. Germline V CDR1 and CDR2: MNHEY, SVGEGT. CDR3 in amino acids: CASSYRGLVSEQYF. The CDR3 region has the DNA TGTGCCAGCAGTTACAGAGGACTAGTAAGCGAGCAGTACTTC.

CDR3 sequence reads: CASSTGTGDYGYTF. CDR3 sequence (DNA): TGTGCCAGCAGCACAGGGACCGGGGACTATGGCTACACCTTC. The V gene is TRBV11-2, the J gene TRBJ1-2, with D perhaps TRBD1 (6 bases). Trimming left V 5 bases short and J 3 bases short, with 13 bases between. CDR1 is SGHAT and CDR2 is FQNNGV in the germline V gene. This CDR3 is 14 amino acids long.

This clone is a singleton in its sample. The chain uses TRBV6-5 and TRBJ1-6, with 7 bases fitting TRBD1. J lost 9 bases, V lost 2 bases, and 10 bases had no gene match. The CDR3 is 16 amino acids. Germline V gene lookup returns CDR1 MNHEY and CDR2 SVGAGI. CDR3 amino acids: CASSYRGGSRVSPLHF. DNA of the CDR3: TGTGCCAGCAGTTACCGAGGGGGCTCTAGGGTTTCACCCCTCCACTTT.

This clone was seen just once. The chain uses TRBV7-9 and TRBJ2-7; 7 positions match TRBD1. J was trimmed by 5 bases and V by 3 bases; bases with no gene match: 7. CDR3 length: 14 amino acids. Germline CDR1 reads SEHNR; CDR2 reads FQNEAQ (reference sequence). CDR3 DNA sequence: TGTGCCAGCAGCTTCCAGGGGGAAGTCAACGAGCAGTACTTC. Protein product: CASSFQGEVNEQYF.

The chain is built from TRBV6-5 and TRBJ1-6; 7 bases are shared with TRBD1. Per germline, CDR1 MNHEY and CDR2 SVGAGI. The CDR3 has 14 residues. Trimming took 7 bases from V and 10 from J; bases not matched to a gene: 10. The CDR3 DNA reads as TGTGCCAGCACCCAGGGGGATGGGCGATCACCCCTCCACTTT. Translating it yields CASTQGDGRSPLHF.

The chain is built from TRBV6-4 and TRBJ2-1; tentative D call: TRBD2 (6 bases). V lost 2 bases to trimming and J lost 9 bases, with 20 bases between them. The CDR3 spans 16 residues. Germline V lookup: CDR1 MRHNA, CDR2 SNTAGT. The CDR3 DNA follows: TGTGCCAGCAGTGACCCGCCGGGACTGGTCGTCTTTGAGCAGTTCTTC. Amino acids: CASSDPPGLVVFEQFF.

The chain is built from TRBV10-3 and TRBJ1-4; 8 bases are a match to TRBD1. This CDR3 has 15 amino acids. The V gene end was trimmed by 0 bases and the J gene end by 4 bases; junction bases not matched to a gene: 1. Germline loops: CDR1 ENHRY, CDR2 SYGVKD. The CDR3: CAISESTGDNEKLFF. The CDR3, as DNA: TGTGCCATCAGTGAGTCGACAGGGGATAATGAAAAACTGTTTTTT.

The chain combines TRBV27 with TRBJ2-7; D might be TRBD2 (5 bases). The germline V gene has CDR1 MNHEY and CDR2 SMNVEV (reference sequence). The CDR3 extends over 14 amino acids. Trimming cost V 5 bases and J 0 bases, with 11 bases left between them. CDR3 protein: CASSSGYLSYEQYF. CDR3 bases: TGTGCCAGCAGTAGCGGCTACCTCTCCTACGAGCAGTACTTC.